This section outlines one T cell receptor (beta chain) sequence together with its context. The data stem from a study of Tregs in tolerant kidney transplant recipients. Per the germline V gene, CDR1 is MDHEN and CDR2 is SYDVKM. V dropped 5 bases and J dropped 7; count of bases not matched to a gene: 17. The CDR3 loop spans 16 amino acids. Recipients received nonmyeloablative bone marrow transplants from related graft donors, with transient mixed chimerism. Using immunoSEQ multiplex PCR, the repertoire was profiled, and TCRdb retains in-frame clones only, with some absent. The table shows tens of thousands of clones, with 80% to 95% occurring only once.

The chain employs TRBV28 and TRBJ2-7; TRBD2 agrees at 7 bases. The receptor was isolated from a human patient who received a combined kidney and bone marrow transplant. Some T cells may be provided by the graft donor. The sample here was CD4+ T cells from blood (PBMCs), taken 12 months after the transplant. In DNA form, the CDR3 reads TGTGCCAGCAGTCTCCGGACTAGAGTGCAGCCGGTGGAGCAGTACTTC. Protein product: CASSLRTRVQPVEQYF.